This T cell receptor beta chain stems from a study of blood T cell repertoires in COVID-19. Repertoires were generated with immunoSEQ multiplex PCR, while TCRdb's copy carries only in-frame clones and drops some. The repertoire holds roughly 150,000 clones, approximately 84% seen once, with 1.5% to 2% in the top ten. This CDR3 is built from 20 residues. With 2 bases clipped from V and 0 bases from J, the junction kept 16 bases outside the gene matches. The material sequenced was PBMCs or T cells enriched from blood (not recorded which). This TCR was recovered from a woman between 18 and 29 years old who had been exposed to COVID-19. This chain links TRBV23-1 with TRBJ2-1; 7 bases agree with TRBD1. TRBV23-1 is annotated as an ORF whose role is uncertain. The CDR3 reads CASSQLDNRDRSNSYNEQFF. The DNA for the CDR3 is TGCGCCAGCAGTCAACTCGACAACAGGGACAGAAGTAACTCCTACAATGAGCAGTTCTTC.